The next 28 T cell receptor beta chains were all read from a single sample in a study of T cells in Graves' hyperthyroidism and ophthalmopathy. Amplification yielded TCR beta CDR3 regions, with RNA transcripts as the source. TCR CDR3 underwent first-round RT-PCR with the HTBI primer set. In TCRdb, the multiplex PCR reads were re-called with MiXCR into one record per CDR3 protein. The sample lists about 640,000 distinct CDR3 sequences, around 20% occurring once. The sample was blood. The origin of the receptors is a man younger than 40 with Graves' ophthalmopathy.

The V gene is TRBV5-1, the J gene TRBJ2-7; TRBD2 matches 10 bases. Germline V lookup: CDR1 SGHRS, CDR2 YFSETQ. The CDR3 loop spans 14 amino acids. Trimming cost V 3 bases and J 5 bases; bases outside gene matches: 5. CDR3 sequence reads: CASSWTSGGNEQYF. The DNA for the CDR3 is TGCGCCAGCAGCTGGACTAGCGGAGGGAACGAGCAGTACTTC.

This clonotype was picked up a small number of times. This sequence joins TRBV2 and TRBJ2-5; no definite D call. Trimming pared 5 bases from V and 2 bases from J, leaving 27 bases between. This CDR3 region has 19 residues. Looked up from germline, CDR1 is SNHLY and CDR2 is FYNNEI. CDR3 sequence reads: CASSQHLGVVVNLQETQYF. CDR3 DNA: TGTGCCAGCAGTCAACATTTAGGTGTTGTAGTCAACCTTCAAGAGACCCAGTACTTC.

This clonotype came up many times. This sequence joins TRBV7-9 and TRBJ2-7; 7 bases agree with TRBD2. The length of the CDR3 is 15 residues. V gave up 2 bases and J gave up 3 bases; unmatched junction bases: 7. The germline gives CDR1 SEHNR, CDR2 FQNEAQ (reference sequence). CDR3 amino acids: CASSLLAGAVYEQYF. In DNA form, the CDR3 reads TGTGCCAGCAGCTTACTGGCGGGAGCGGTCTACGAGCAGTACTTC.

On this clonotype itself: Since a much larger clone is just one base distant, this may be a read error. V gene TRBV20-1 combines with J gene TRBJ2-1, with TRBD2 identical over 10 bases. Trimming cost V 6 bases and J 4 bases; bases outside gene matches: 12. Germline loops: CDR1 DFQATT, CDR2 SNEGSKA (reference sequence). The CDR3 is made up of 16 amino acids. The CDR3 DNA follows: TGCAGTGCAAGTGAGGCCACTAGCGGGATTTACAATGAGCAGTTCTTC. Encoded protein: CSASEATSGIYNEQFF.

In this sample, this clonotype turned up a few times. The chain combines TRBV4-2 with TRBJ2-1, with D maybe TRBD2 (6 bases). This CDR3 spans 16 amino acids. Trimming took off 0 bases at V and 12 bases at J, with 21 bases between the two ends. CDR1 LGHNA and CDR2 YNFKEQ come from the germline V gene. The CDR3 DNA follows: TGTGCCAGCAGCCAAGAGGATGGCGGGAAAACCTTTGGGCAGTTCTTC. It translates to CASSQEDGGKTFGQFF.

V is TRBV18 and J is TRBJ2-7, with 7 bases aligning to TRBD1. The trim removed 1 base at V and 2 bases at J, leaving 2 bases unmatched. Germline assignment: CDR1 KGHSH and CDR2 LQKENI. The CDR3 consists of 14 residues. The CDR3 DNA follows: TGTGCCAGCTCACCACAGGGACAGACCTACGAGCAGTACTTC. Its protein is CASSPQGQTYEQYF.

At least ten counts were recorded for this clonotype. The chain joins TRBV20-1 to TRBJ2-7; no clear D. The germline V gene has CDR1 DFQATT and CDR2 SNEGSKA (reference sequence). This CDR3 spans 10 amino acids. Trimming stripped 2 bases from V and 3 bases from J, with 2 bases between. The CDR3 here is CSARLYEQYF. In nucleotides, the CDR3 is TGCAGTGCTAGACTCTACGAGCAGTACTTC.

The chain couples TRBV19 to TRBJ1-4; TRBD1 matches 7 bases. The CDR3 runs 14 residues. V lost 7 bases to trimming and J lost 5 bases; unmatched junction nucleotides: 7. CDR1 LNHDA and CDR2 SQIVND come from the germline V gene (reference sequence). The DNA of the CDR3 is TGTGCCAGTATCGACGCAGGGGGAAATGAAAAACTGTTTTTT. Protein sequence: CASIDAGGNEKLFF.

The chain recombines TRBV15 with TRBJ2-7, with TRBD1 as a possible D gene (5 bases). Looked up from germline, CDR1 is LNHNV and CDR2 is YYDKDF (reference sequence). The CDR3 loop spans 14 amino acids. Trimming removed 3 bases from V and 1 base from J, with 10 bases in between. CDR3 residues: CATSSQDSSYEQYV. The CDR3 bases are TGTGCCACCAGCAGTCAAGACAGTTCCTACGAGCAGTACGTC.

This clonotype turned up a few times. The chain is built from TRBV27 and TRBJ2-7; 9 bases line up with TRBD2. After removal of 6 bases from V and 0 bases from J, the junction contained 9 bases not matched to a gene. The CDR3 consists of 16 residues. Germline V CDR1 and CDR2: MNHEY, SMNVEV (reference sequence). Here the CDR3 DNA reads TGTGCCAGCAGCGTTTCTAGCGGGGTGAGCTCCTACGAGCAGTACTTC. It yields the protein CASSVSSGVSSYEQYF.

In its sample, this clonotype was seen many times. The chain joins TRBV27 to TRBJ1-1; D call uncertain. The CDR3 runs 14 residues. Trimming took off 3 bases at V and 3 bases at J, with 11 bases between the two ends. Germline CDR1 MNHEY, CDR2 SMNVEV (reference sequence). The CDR3 sequence: CASSLRKADTEAFF. The CDR3 DNA is TGTGCCAGCAGTTTGCGGAAGGCGGACACTGAAGCTTTCTTT.

This clonotype has a count of ten or more. The gene calls are TRBV6-2 or TRBV6-3 and TRBJ1-1, with D perhaps TRBD1 (5 bases). V gave up 7 bases and J gave up 10 bases, with 19 bases separating them. From germline, CDR1 is MNHEY and CDR2 SVGEGT. This CDR3 comprises 13 residues. CDR3 in amino acids: CASTTGPILRAFF. The CDR3 coding sequence is TGTGCCAGCACTACGGGACCGATCCTAAGAGCTTTCTTT.

This clonotype has only a few counts. The rearrangement uses TRBV29-1 and TRBJ2-1; D ambiguous. Germline CDR1 SQVTM, CDR2 ANQGSEA. The CDR3 length is 19 residues. The germline V and J ends were trimmed by 7 bases and 2 bases, with 30 bases remaining between them. The CDR3 protein is CSALKHSARSEYPYNEQFF. In DNA, the CDR3 is TGCAGCGCTCTTAAGCACAGCGCCAGGTCAGAATACCCCTACAATGAGCAGTTCTTC.

The chain joins TRBV5-1 to TRBJ2-1, with D possibly matching TRBD2 (5 bases). CDR3 length equals 15 residues. Germline V gives CDR1 SGHRS, CDR2 YFSETQ. Trimming took off 1 base at V and 0 bases at J, with 8 bases between the two ends. The CDR3 loop reads CASSLFGDSYNEQFF. The CDR3 nucleotides read TGCGCCAGCAGCTTGTTCGGGGACTCCTACAATGAGCAGTTCTTC.

This clonotype showed up just once. V usage is TRBV7-2 and J usage is TRBJ2-3, with D unresolved. This CDR3 spans 15 amino acids. V shed 2 bases and J shed 1 base, with 10 bases lying between them. CDR1 is SGHTA, CDR2 FQGNSA, per germline. The CDR3 loop reads CASSLSRPGTDTQYF. In nucleotides, the CDR3 is TGTGCCAGCAGCTTAAGCAGGCCAGGCACAGATACGCAGTATTTT.

This clonotype was observed a handful of times. CDR3 sequence: CASSLVGRAGAWDGYTF. The DNA for the CDR3 is TGTGCCAGCAGCTTAGTCGGCAGGGCCGGAGCTTGGGATGGCTACACCTTC. The chain is built from TRBV7-9 and TRBJ1-2; tentative D call: TRBD1 (5 bases). The V gene lost 1 base and the J gene lost 6 bases, with 21 bases spanning the gap. The CDR3 is 17 amino acids. CDR1 and CDR2 from the germline V gene are SEHNR and FQNEAQ (reference sequence).

The table lists this clonotype with many counts. V gene TRBV5-1 combines with J gene TRBJ2-7, with D perhaps TRBD2 (6 bases). Germline-derived CDR1 and CDR2 are SGHRS and YFSETQ. Trimming shortened V by 0 bases and J by 3 bases, and 10 bases separated the two germline ends. The CDR3 sequence is 14 residues long. The CDR3 DNA sequence: TGCGCCAGCAGCTTGGGCGGGACCGTCTACGAGCAGTACTTC. Protein: CASSLGGTVYEQYF.

In this sample, this clonotype turned up many times. CDR3 residues: CASSPERGIQETQYF. The CDR3 region has the DNA TGTGCCAGCTCACCAGAGCGGGGGATCCAAGAGACCCAGTACTTC. V usage is TRBV18 and J usage is TRBJ2-5; 8 nucleotides match TRBD2. The V and J ends lost 2 bases and 1 base, in that order; junction bases with no gene match: 3. Per the germline V gene, CDR1 is KGHSH and CDR2 is LQKENI. CDR3 length equals 15 residues.

This clonotype was detected many times. The chain links TRBV20-1 to TRBJ1-6; D perhaps matches TRBD1 (5 bases). This CDR3 has 14 residues. Germline loops: CDR1 DFQATT, CDR2 SNEGSKA (reference sequence). Trimming took off 3 bases at V and 6 bases at J, with 12 bases between the two ends. The CDR3 bases are TGCAGTGCTAGGAAGGGCAGGGCTAATTCACCCCTCCACTTT. Encoded protein: CSARKGRANSPLHF.

The rearrangement links TRBV7-2 to TRBJ2-3; TRBD2 agrees at 13 bases. V gave up 4 bases and J gave up 2 bases; unmatched junction bases: 3. CDR3 length: 16 amino acids. Germline values: CDR1 SGHTA, CDR2 FQGNSA. CDR3 nucleotides: TGTGCCAGCAGCTGGGGGACTAGCGGGATCACAGATACGCAGTATTTT. It specifies CASSWGTSGITDTQYF.

This clonotype was seen more than once but under ten times. V is TRBV2 and J is TRBJ2-5; perhaps TRBD2 as D (5 bases). Between the trimmed V and J ends, which lost 8 bases and 2 bases, there was a span of 12 bases. This CDR3 region has 13 residues. The germline CDR1 and CDR2 sequences are SNHLY and FYNNEI. DNA for the CDR3: TGTGCCAGCGGGAAGCGGATGCAAGAGACCCAGTACTTC. It is translated as CASGKRMQETQYF.

V is TRBV6-2 or TRBV6-3 and J is TRBJ2-5; 10 bases map to TRBD2. CDR1 and CDR2 from the germline V gene are MNHEY and SVGEGT. V shed 4 bases, J shed 0 bases, and the junction held 14 bases outside the gene matches. The length of the CDR3 is 19 residues. The CDR3 nucleotides read TGTGCCAGCAGTTTGAGGAGGACTAGCGGCGAAACGTACCAAGAGACCCAGTACTTC. Translation: CASSLRRTSGETYQETQYF.

This clonotype was seen many times. The chain couples TRBV12-3 or TRBV12-4 to TRBJ2-7; 8 bases fit TRBD2. The CDR3 totals 15 residues. The V and J ends lost 6 bases and 7 bases, in that order; junction bases with no gene match: 14. The CDR3 region has the DNA TGTGCCAGCAGCAAAGGTAGCGGGACCTTTAGGGAGCAGTACTTC. Protein product: CASSKGSGTFREQYF.

In its sample, this clonotype was seen many times. This chain joins TRBV2 and TRBJ2-5, with a tentative D call TRBD2 (5 bases). CDR1 is SNHLY, CDR2 FYNNEI, per germline. The CDR3 consists of 14 residues. Between the trimmed V and J ends, which lost 3 bases and 5 bases, there was a span of 13 bases. The CDR3 spells CASSEPGRDETQYF. CDR3 in DNA: TGTGCCAGCAGTGAGCCGGGGAGAGACGAGACCCAGTACTTC.

The V call is TRBV30, the J call TRBJ2-7; 10 nucleotides agree with TRBD2. Germline assignment: CDR1 GTSNPN and CDR2 SVGIG (reference sequence). CDR3 length equals 14 residues. J lost 0 bases, V lost 5 bases, and 4 bases had no gene match. The CDR3 loop is CAWGGLAVSYEQYF. CDR3 coding DNA: TGTGCCTGGGGCGGACTAGCGGTCTCCTACGAGCAGTACTTC.

J is TRBJ2-1 and V is TRBV6-1; 7 positions match TRBD2. V shed 9 bases, J shed 8 bases, and the junction held 13 bases outside the gene matches. The germline V gene encodes CDR1 MNHNS and CDR2 SASEGT. The CDR3 consists of 14 residues. The CDR3 DNA sequence: TGTGCCAGTTGGGCGGGAGAAGGGTTTCATGAGCAGTTCTTC. It specifies CASWAGEGFHEQFF.

This clonotype was seen ten or more times. The chain uses TRBV2 and TRBJ2-5; TRBD2 aligns across 13 bases. The CDR3 runs 15 residues. The J segment lost 2 bases and the V segment lost 8 bases, leaving 5 bases of the junction unmatched. Germline loops: CDR1 SNHLY, CDR2 FYNNEI. The CDR3 coding sequence is TGTGCCAGCGACGGGACTAGCGGGAAACAAGAGACCCAGTACTTC. Translating gives CASDGTSGKQETQYF.

This clonotype is a singleton in its sample. The chain combines TRBV20-1 with TRBJ2-5, with a possible D match to TRBD1 (5 bases). Trimming stripped 3 bases from V and 1 base from J, with 6 bases between. In germline, CDR1 is DFQATT, CDR2 SNEGSKA (reference sequence). The CDR3 runs to 12 residues. CDR3 sequence: CSASDSQETQYF. In DNA form, the CDR3 reads TGCAGTGCTAGTGACAGCCAAGAGACCCAGTACTTC.